This T cell receptor (beta chain) originates from a study of cytomegalovirus exposure and HLA in healthy donors (dated by TCRdb to the late 2010s). Regarding the study in general: An earlier analysis of some 550 of the donors reported approximately 290 Gb of sequence data and roughly 100 million unique TCR beta sequences from about 200 million T cells. The T cell repertoires of 700 or so subjects were profiled by immunosequencing and related to cytomegalovirus serostatus. Because of strong linkage in the cohort, roughly five DR-DQ haplotypes were treated as single units for association and clustering. Of the 300 to 500 genotyped donors, approximately 80% were placed in the genetic ancestry cluster associated with self-reported Caucasian donors. Rather than using new phenotypic data, the later analysis identified candidate immune exposures from TCR beta sequences and from how often those sequences occurred across donors. A later genetic analysis took genome-wide SNP genotypes for about 65% of the 666 donors and used that subset as a discovery cohort. High-throughput TCR immunosequencing, statistical association of individual TCRs with disease status, and machine learning were combined to predict cytomegalovirus infection status. Among 398 genotyped donors of the cohort, an average of roughly 230,000 unique TCR beta nucleotide sequences was sequenced per donor, of which about 19% were non-productive. A later analysis re-examined previously published TCR beta repertoires from roughly 720 donors and added high-resolution HLA genotyping to investigate patterns of TCR occurrence. Every repertoire in the discovery cohort had been generated on one and the same sequencing platform. The number of typed donors differed by locus: roughly 620-630 for A, B, C, DRB1 and DQB1; some 500 for DQA1; approximately 600 for DPA1; and around 450 for DPB1. In an earlier analysis of about 590 of the donors, high-throughput TCR beta sequencing was used to judge whether each TCR beta V gene segment behaved as functional or pseudogenic. The study was designed to test whether signatures of past pathogen exposure could be identified by cataloging public T cell receptors. Besides the first cohort of around 700 subjects, a separate validation cohort made up of roughly 120 different subjects was used. HLA typing covered class I and class II loci at four-digit resolution. Donor age, sex, ethnicity and CMV serostatus were compiled together with the repertoire data. Roughly 290 gigabases of sequencing data and around 85 million unique TCR sequences made up an early release that covered approximately 650 HLA-typed donors.

Library construction relied on the immunoSEQ multiplex PCR assay. The multiplex PCR relied on a mix of 60 forward primers for TCR Vbeta segments and 13 reverse primers for TCR Jbeta segments. The CDR3 region of rearranged TCR beta genes was amplified from genomic DNA by a multiplex PCR assay. On the Illumina HiSeq System, the amplified TCR beta libraries were sequenced as 87-base-pair reads. The original pipeline was this. A later analysis counted 65 million to 90 million unique TCR beta chains across the 650 to 800 repertoires, and roughly 10 million of these chains were shared by at least two donors. Raw reads were error-corrected and collapsed into unique sequences with a nearest-neighbor algorithm that merged closely related sequences to remove PCR and sequencing errors. CDR3 sequences were aligned to IMGT reference sequences to assign V, D and J gene segments. Each retained sequence needed at least a six-nucleotide match to both a V gene segment and a J gene segment. A rearrangement counted as productive if the CDR3 had no stop codons and remained in frame with V and J, and every other rearrangement counted as non-productive. Following IMGT convention, CDR3 was defined as the stretch from the second conserved V-encoded cysteine to the conserved J-encoded phenylalanine. The earlier analysis of 500 to 600 of the donors excluded sequences that lacked an unambiguous match to a single V gene segment. An earlier analysis of a few hundred of the donors called V segments functional above 56.7% productive rearrangements and segregating when the between-donor standard deviation exceeded 5%. A statistical classification framework was built to diagnose cytomegalovirus status from the catalog of TCR beta chain sequences. V and J gene assignment, in a later analysis, came from comparing TCR nucleotide sequences with IMGT/GENE-DB human TR gene sequences. The TCRdist pipeline was used in a later analysis to assign CDR3 sequences and most-parsimonious VDJ recombination scenarios. A later analysis defined each TCR beta chain by its CDR3 amino acid sequence plus V-gene family, and excluded reads lacking a unique V-gene family. To address suspected cross-contamination and a sequencing artifact, a later analysis removed under 600 highly shared, low-generation-probability nucleotide sequences. For each public chain, a later analysis derived a clonal expansion index from normalized ranks of inferred template counts within each repertoire. In a later analysis, generation probabilities were computed with a VDJ recombination model fitted to out-of-frame rearrangements, and the resulting probabilities were checked against IGoR. In a later analysis, hypergeometric tests were used to score TCR-TCR, TCR-HLA and TCR-CMV co-occurrence, with a repertoire-size bias correction applied to TCR pairs. In a later analysis, false discovery rates were estimated by permuting HLA or CMV assignments 20 times. A later analysis grouped co-occurring TCRs with DBSCAN, adding TCRdist sequence similarity when clustering within HLA-allele-positive subsets. For co-occurrence clustering, repertoires with fewer than 30,000 or more than 120,000 public chains were excluded, along with roughly 5 repertoires with anomalous nucleotide sharing. What TCRdb holds here is the immuneACCESS table cut down to in-frame rearrangements. Part of the clones is not present; checked against another copy, under half of the missing clones reflect an unresolved V gene, and the others are unexplained. D and trimming were read from the DNA, whereas the V and J calls and clone size are those reported in that table. The sample includes fewer than 200,000 clones, with about 88% observed a single time. Around 0.21% of the sample rests with the top ten.

The cohort comprised approximately 700 healthy bone marrow donors. Cohort members were all nominally healthy when sampled, although unrecorded immune exposures were likely present. The donor was CMV seronegative and belonged to the group of 352 seronegative cohort members. Each donor provided a peripheral blood sample, and peripheral blood mononuclear cells were used for TCR beta sequencing. Genomic DNA extraction from the blood cell samples was performed with the Qiagen DNeasy Blood Extraction Kit. About this clone: The antigen it binds to is not known. At one of its ends the junction is not consistent with the germline gene, which may arise from a read error.

As encoded in the germline V gene, CDR1 is LGHNA while CDR2 is YSLEER. The CDR3 holds 16 amino acids from the cysteine to the phenylalanine. Only the CDR3 region is kept as DNA, spanning 48 bases read in frame from base 1. Results the study describes overall, beyond this receptor: Most TCR sequences were observed very rarely across donors, whereas some public TCRs were present in many individuals. According to the authors, the approach could potentially be generalized to other disease states and immunological phenotypes. In a later genetic analysis, fewer N-insertions in productive TCRs were reported among donors in an Asian-associated ancestry cluster than the roughly 640-donor mean. According to a later analysis, parvovirus B19, influenza, CMV and Epstein-Barr virus appeared linked to several top co-occurrence clusters. Sequencing depth was assumed to be roughly uniform across donors in the presence/absence analyses, though that assumption may not hold. A later analysis found that most CMV-associated TCR beta chains appeared HLA-restricted, with HLA associations seemingly driven largely by CMV exposure. In vitro tests confirmed that a few of the cytomegalovirus-associated TCR beta chains recognize cytomegalovirus antigens. V-gene and J-gene trimming of TCR beta chains was associated with a missense DCLRE1C variant in a later genetic analysis, and the association was replicated in an independent cohort. The study gave a list of under 200 TCR beta chains associated with cytomegalovirus. A further reported finding was that TCR beta sequences accurately predicted the HLA-A and HLA-B alleles for most subjects in the first cohort. Because counts were too low, 15 to 20 rarely observed V segments, including chromosome 9 orphons, were left out of the earlier analysis of 587 of the donors. A later analysis found that TCR association rates varied across HLA loci, with DRB1 alleles showing the most associated TCRs and HLA-C alleles the fewest. HLA typing was unavailable for some donors at each locus, so association tests used only the typed subset. Immune exposure information for the cohort was limited to CMV serostatus. Correlated functional status among segregating V segments might reflect linkage disequilibrium, but an unknown experimental factor could not be ruled out. This cohort had only TCR beta chains sequenced, and the lack of alpha or paired-chain data limited which features could be detected. At a false discovery rate of 0.05, a later analysis linked 15,000 to 20,000 TCR beta sequences to specific HLA alleles. A later analysis found that HLA-associated TCR beta chains were more clonally expanded and had lower generation probabilities than equally common non-associated chains. In both the original and validation cohorts, the classifier was reported to diagnose cytomegalovirus status with high specificity and sensitivity. An earlier analysis of approximately 500 of the donors showed that most TCR beta V segments appeared in productive rearrangements either about 90% or about 30% of the time, which broadly matched IMGT annotations. The sequencing pipeline was judged likely to have produced a cluster of highly shared sequence variants as a technical artifact. Assigning TCR associations to individual alleles was difficult when HLA alleles, especially DR and DQ, strongly co-occurred. The 87-base-pair reads could not distinguish some IMGT-functional V segments, including TRBV6-2 and TRBV6-3, so those segments were excluded.

The receptor chain draws on TRBV4-3 and TRBJ1-1; no D gene can be assigned with confidence. The sequence was obtained from a girl under three years old in good health and CMV-seronegative. Sequencing was carried out using PBMCs. The DNA sequence follows: TGCGCCAGCGGCCAAGCGTCAGTTGGAGTGAACACTGAAGCTTTCTTT. It translates as CASGQASVGVNTEAFF.